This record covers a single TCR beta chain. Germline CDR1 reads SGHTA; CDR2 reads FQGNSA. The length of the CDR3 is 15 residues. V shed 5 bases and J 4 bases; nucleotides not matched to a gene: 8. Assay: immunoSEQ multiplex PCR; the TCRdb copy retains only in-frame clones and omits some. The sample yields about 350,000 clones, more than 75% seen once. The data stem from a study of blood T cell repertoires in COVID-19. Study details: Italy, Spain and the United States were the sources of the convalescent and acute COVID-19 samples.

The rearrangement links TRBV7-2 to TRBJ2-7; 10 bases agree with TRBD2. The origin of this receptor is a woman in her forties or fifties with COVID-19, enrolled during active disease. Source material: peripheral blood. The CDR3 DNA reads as TGTGCCAGCAGCCGTTTAGCGGGAGGTTATTACGAGCAGTACTTC. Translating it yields CASSRLAGGYYEQYF.